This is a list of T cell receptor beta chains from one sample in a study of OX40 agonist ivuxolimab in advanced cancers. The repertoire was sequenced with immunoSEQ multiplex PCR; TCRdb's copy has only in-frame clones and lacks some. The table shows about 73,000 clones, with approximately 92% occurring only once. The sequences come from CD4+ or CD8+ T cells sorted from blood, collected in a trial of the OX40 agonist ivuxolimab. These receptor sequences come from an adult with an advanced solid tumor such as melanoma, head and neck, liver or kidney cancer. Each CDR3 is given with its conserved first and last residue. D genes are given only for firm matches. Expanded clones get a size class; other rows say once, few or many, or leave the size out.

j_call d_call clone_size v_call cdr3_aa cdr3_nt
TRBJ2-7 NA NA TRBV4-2 CASSQDLVGGRDFSYEQYF TGTGCCAGCAGCCAAGATCTTGTGGGGGGGCGAGATTTCTCCTACGAGCAGTACTTC
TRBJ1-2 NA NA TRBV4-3 CASSQDRDKTNYGYTF TGCGCCAGCAGCCAAGATCGGGACAAAACTAACTATGGCTACACCTTC
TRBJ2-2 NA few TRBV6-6 CASSWHGNTGELFF TGTGCCAGCAGTTGGCATGGGAACACCGGGGAGCTGTTTTTT
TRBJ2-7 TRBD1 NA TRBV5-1 CASSLVTGGSYEQYF TGCGCCAGCAGCTTGGTAACAGGGGGGTCCTACGAGCAGTACTTC
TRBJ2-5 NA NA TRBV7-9 CASSTEGEETQYF TGTGCCAGCAGTACCGAGGGCGAAGAGACCCAGTACTTC
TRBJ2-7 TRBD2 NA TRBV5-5 CASSLSGGANEQYF TGTGCCAGCAGCCTTAGCGGGGGGGCCAACGAGCAGTACTTC
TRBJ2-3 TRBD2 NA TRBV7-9 CASSLSGLAGGLTDTQYF TGTGCCAGCAGCTTATCGGGACTAGCGGGGGGGCTTACAGATACGCAGTATTTT
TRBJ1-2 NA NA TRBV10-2 CASSEWDWGINGYTF TGCGCCAGCAGTGAGTGGGACTGGGGCATAAATGGCTACACCTTC
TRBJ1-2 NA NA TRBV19 CASTPPRGGDPPYGYTF TGTGCCAGTACCCCTCCCCGCGGGGGGGACCCCCCCTATGGCTACACCTTC
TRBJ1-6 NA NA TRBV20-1 CSASMVHLHF TGCAGTGCTAGTATGGTTCACCTCCACTTT
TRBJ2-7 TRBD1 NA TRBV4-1 CASSQGTGGGYEQYF TGCGCCAGCAGCCAAGGGACAGGGGGTGGCTACGAGCAGTACTTC
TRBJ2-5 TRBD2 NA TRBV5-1 CASRYSGGAQETQYF TGCGCCAGCAGATATAGCGGGGGGGCTCAAGAGACCCAGTACTTC
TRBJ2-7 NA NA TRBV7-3 CASSSGASYEQYF TGTGCCAGCAGCTCCGGGGCCTCCTACGAGCAGTACTTC
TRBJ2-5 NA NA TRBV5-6 CASSLGGQETQYF TGTGCCAGCAGCTTGGGGGGGCAGGAGACCCAGTACTTC
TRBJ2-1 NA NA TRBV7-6 CASSFFGESSYNEQFF TGTGCCAGCAGCTTTTTTGGGGAGAGCTCCTACAATGAGCAGTTCTTC
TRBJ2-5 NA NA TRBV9 CASTRGGFQETQYF TGTGCCAGCACCCGAGGGGGGTTCCAAGAGACCCAGTACTTC
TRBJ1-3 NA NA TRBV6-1 CASSEGGPGNTIYF TGTGCCAGCAGTGAAGGCGGTCCCGGAAACACCATATATTTT
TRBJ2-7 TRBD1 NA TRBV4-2 CASSQTGTGTYEQYF TGTGCCAGCAGCCAGACAGGGACAGGGACCTACGAGCAGTACTTC
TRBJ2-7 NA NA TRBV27 CASSLGAHYEQYF TGTGCCAGCAGTTTAGGGGCGCACTACGAGCAGTACTTC
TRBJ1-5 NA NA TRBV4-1 CASSQDENQPQHF TGCGCCAGCAGCCAAGATGAGAATCAGCCCCAGCATTTT
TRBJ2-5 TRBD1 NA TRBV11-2 CASSWDRAPLETQYF TGTGCCAGCAGCTGGGACAGGGCCCCTCTGGAGACCCAGTACTTC